The entry below gives a single T cell receptor (beta chain) sequence along with its context. With the read ending 3 residues before the CDR3 end, the germline J gene is used to fill in that end. Data came from immunoSEQ multiplex PCR; TCRdb stores just in-frame clones and leaves some out. The table lists 35,000 to 45,000 clones, with 1.2% in the top ten. This record comes from a study of T cells in women clearing cervical HPV infection. This CDR3 is 15 amino acids long. Looked up from germline, CDR1 is SGHRS and CDR2 is YFSETQ. J gave up 3 bases and V 4 bases, and 8 bases lay outside the gene matches.

The chain couples TRBV5-1 to TRBJ1-2; 8 bases are a match to TRBD1. Input material: blood buffy coat. The TCR sequence derives from a woman between 18 and 70 years old with a cervical HPV16 infection that either progressed to CIN3+ or cleared (not recorded which). Incomplete CDR3 DNA: TGCGCCAGCAGCCCTACGACAGGGGCCGACTATGGC. This encodes CASSPTTGADYG. The entire CDR3 is CASSPTTGADYGYTF.